The present entry profiles one TCR beta chain with its context. Its specificity is unknown. This CDR3 comprises 13 residues. Trimming cost V 5 bases and J 2 bases, with 7 bases left between them. Per germline, CDR1 MNHEY and CDR2 SVGAGI. These data belong to a study of early T cells in non-severe SARS-CoV-2 infection. Study-level information: Sequencing used unsorted whole-blood bulk RNA, so chains lack pairing. Study-wide findings and caveats: The study's VDJdb matching favored anti-spike CD8 responses and missed private and CD4 specificities.

Tagging with unique molecular identifiers was applied to individual cDNA molecules. TCRdb re-called the 5' RACE reads through MiXCR, storing one row per CDR3 protein. The data contain fewer than 80,000 distinct CDR3 sequences, 4% to 6% of them singletons. The clonotype comes from an adult who was a healthcare worker with PCR-confirmed SARS-CoV-2 infection or an uninfected control (not recorded which). The donor label of this sample is uncertain. The V and J genes are TRBV6-5 and TRBJ1-5; no firm D call. The material sequenced was whole blood, taken at baseline. CDR3: CASSQVGNQPQHF. Here the CDR3 DNA reads TGTGCCAGCAGTCAGGTCGGCAATCAGCCCCAGCATTTT.